Below, 15 T cell receptor beta chains from the same sample are listed, as sequenced in a study of blood T cells in healthy people across ages. A second roughly 6 to 12 cycle PCR used barcoded and J-beta primers. One entry per CDR3 protein results from TCRdb running MiXCR on the 5' RACE reads. The table has about 690,000 distinct CDR3 sequences, less than 45% seen once. The sequenced sample was blood. Every receptor here comes from an elderly man in good health.

DNA of the CDR3: TGTGCCACCGCTCCGGGGGAGGGGGCTGGTCAGCCCCAGCATTTT. It yields the protein CATAPGEGAGQPQHF. This sequence joins TRBV6-1 and TRBJ1-5; 7 bases map to TRBD1. Germline loops: CDR1 MNHNS, CDR2 SASEGT. Trimming cost V 10 bases and J 6 bases; bases outside gene matches: 15. The CDR3 sequence is 15 residues long.

The chain recombines TRBV6-6 with TRBJ2-3; TRBD2 matches 11 bases. The CDR3 is 16 residues long. Trimming took 5 bases from V and 3 from J; bases not matched to a gene: 7. Germline V CDR1 and CDR2: MNHNY, SVGAGI (reference sequence). The CDR3 here is CASSTNSGGGTDTQYF. In nucleotides, the CDR3 is TGTGCCAGCAGTACCAATAGCGGGGGGGGAACAGATACGCAGTATTTT.

V is TRBV20-1 and J is TRBJ2-1; 8 bases fit TRBD2. The CDR3 loop spans 13 amino acids. J lost 3 bases, V lost 6 bases, and 4 bases had no gene match. Germline V gives CDR1 DFQATT, CDR2 SNEGSKA (reference sequence). The CDR3 here is CSALGLDYNEQFF. CDR3 in DNA: TGCAGTGCCCTGGGACTAGACTACAATGAGCAGTTCTTC.

This clonotype was counted a few times. The gene calls are TRBV4-3 and TRBJ2-4; either TRBD1 or TRBD2 may fit D (6 bases each). Germline CDR1 LGHNA, CDR2 YSLEER. The CDR3 is made up of 16 amino acids. Trimming stripped 0 bases from V and 6 bases from J, with 15 bases between. The CDR3 here is CASSQDHTGAGNIQYF. DNA for the CDR3: TGCGCCAGCAGCCAAGATCATACGGGGGCCGGAAACATTCAGTACTTC.

CDR3 amino acids: CASRFAQGANEQFF. CDR3 in DNA: TGTGCCAGCAGGTTTGCCCAGGGCGCAAATGAGCAGTTCTTC. The chain has TRBV28 and TRBJ2-1, with D perhaps matching TRBD1 (5 bases). Germline CDR1 and CDR2: MDHEN and SYDVKM. The CDR3 totals 14 residues. V lost 6 bases and J lost 7, with 16 bases in between.

This clonotype was counted only a few times. The CDR3 is CSAPRPAGGTYEQYF. CDR3 sequence (DNA): TGCAGTGCTCCCCGCCCAGCGGGAGGTACCTACGAGCAGTACTTC. This chain joins TRBV20-1 and TRBJ2-7; 9 positions agree with TRBD2. Germline CDR1 reads DFQATT; CDR2 reads SNEGSKA (reference sequence). With V trimmed by 5 bases and J by 2 bases, 10 bases remained unmatched. CDR3 length equals 15 residues.

This clonotype was detected ten times or more. This sequence joins TRBV6-2 or TRBV6-3 and TRBJ2-4; 8 bases are shared with TRBD1. CDR3 length: 20 amino acids. With 2 bases clipped from V and 0 bases from J, the junction kept 15 bases outside the gene matches. The germline V gene encodes CDR1 MNHEY and CDR2 SVGEGT. CDR3 sequence: CASSYPEDRVNRLAKNIQYF. As DNA, the CDR3 is TGTGCCAGCAGTTACCCAGAGGACAGGGTTAACCGATTAGCCAAAAACATTCAGTACTTC.

This chain joins TRBV6-2 or TRBV6-3 and TRBJ1-5; 9 bases are a match to TRBD1. From germline, CDR1 is MNHEY and CDR2 SVGEGT. V was pared by 7 bases and J by 5 bases, with 9 bases of the junction left unmatched. The length of the CDR3 is 15 residues. The CDR3: CASTSGGTGYQPQHF. CDR3 coding DNA: TGTGCCAGCACCTCTGGCGGGACAGGGTATCAGCCCCAGCATTTT.

In this sample, this clonotype turned up a few times. This sequence joins TRBV6-2 or TRBV6-3 and TRBJ2-3, with a tentative D call TRBD2 (6 bases). CDR3 length: 15 residues. Germline loops: CDR1 MNHEY, CDR2 SVGEGT. The V end was cut by 5 bases, the J end by 1 base, with 13 bases between. This CDR3 reads CASSPTGEGTDTQYF. CDR3 sequence (DNA): TGTGCCAGCAGTCCCACCGGGGAGGGCACAGATACGCAGTATTTT.

This clonotype was seen more than once but under ten times. Being one base from a much bigger clone, this may be a read error. The genes are TRBV7-6 and TRBJ2-5; the D is unclear. The CDR3 runs 14 residues. V was trimmed by 1 base and J by 11 bases, leaving 17 bases between them. Germline loops: CDR1 SGHVS, CDR2 FNYEAQ. In DNA, the CDR3 is TGTGCCAGCAGCTTAGATACAGAGGTCGATGAGCAGTACTTC. This gives the protein CASSLDTEVDEQYF.

The rearrangement uses TRBV6-2 or TRBV6-3 and TRBJ2-4; no clear D. Trimming took 6 bases from V and 4 from J, leaving 10 bases between them. Germline loops: CDR1 MNHEY, CDR2 SVGEGT. This CDR3 region has 13 residues. Written as DNA, the CDR3 is TGTGCCAGCAGGCCGAACAAAAAAAACATTCAGTACTTC. Translating gives CASRPNKKNIQYF.

This clonotype was observed a handful of times. This sequence joins TRBV10-2 and TRBJ2-1, with D unclear. The DNA end is a closer match to TRBJ2-7, so the J assignment may be wrong. The CDR3 spans 16 residues. Per germline, CDR1 WSHSY and CDR2 SAAADI. The CDR3 loop reads CASSEFSSSSYNEQYF. In nucleotides, the CDR3 is TGCGCCAGCAGTGAGTTTAGTTCGAGCTCCTACAATGAGCAGTACTTC.

This sequence joins TRBV5-5 and TRBJ2-3; D perhaps matches TRBD2 (6 bases). The CDR3 loop spans 16 amino acids. The V and J ends lost 0 bases and 4 bases respectively, with 15 bases between them. The germline gives CDR1 SGHKS, CDR2 YYEKEE (reference sequence). Written as DNA, the CDR3 is TGTGCCAGCAGCTTGGCCCTAGCGAGAGGGTCAGATACGCAGTATTTT. Translating it yields CASSLALARGSDTQYF.

The J gene is TRBJ1-6, the V gene TRBV6-2 or TRBV6-3; tentatively, D is TRBD1 (6 bases). V lost 6 bases, J lost 8 bases, and 8 bases lay in between. The CDR3 contains 12 residues. In germline, CDR1 is MNHEY, CDR2 SVGEGT. The CDR3 coding sequence is TGTGCCAGCAGGGACAGCCATTCACCCCTCCACTTT. Its translation is CASRDSHSPLHF.

Comments on this clonotype: One end of the junction is discordant with germline, which a read error may explain. The J gene is TRBJ1-4, the V gene TRBV28; D is uncertain. The CDR3 has 14 amino acids. Germline lookup yields CDR1 MDHEN and CDR2 SYDVKM. As DNA, the CDR3 is TGTGCCATCAGCGCAGGTGGACCTAATGAAAGACTGTTTTTT. It translates to CAISAGGPNERLFF.